Each of the 25 T cell receptor beta chains below was sequenced from the same sample in a study of T cell changes during pregnancy in multiple sclerosis. Repertoires were generated with immunoSEQ multiplex PCR, while TCRdb's copy carries only in-frame clones and drops some. The data contain about 42,000 clones, around four fifths of them seen just once; the ten biggest clones take up 0.55% to 0.75%. Sample: CD4+ T cells from peripheral blood mononuclear cells, taken before pregnancy. These receptors came from a female donor with multiple sclerosis, enrolled in a pregnancy study.

The rearrangement joins TRBV21-1 to TRBJ2-7; the table's TRBD1 call for D was not verified on the DNA. TRBV21-1 is a documented pseudogene. The CDR3 length is 17 residues. The CDR3 sequence is CASSDKTQGTGTYEQYF. The CDR3 DNA follows: TGTGCCAGCAGTGATAAAACACAAGGGACAGGGACCTACGAGCAGTACTTC.

This chain connects TRBV19 to TRBJ2-7; TRBD1 agrees at 9 bases. The CDR3 runs to 14 residues. CDR1 is LNHDA, CDR2 SQIVND, per germline (reference sequence). Trimming removed 6 bases from V and 6 bases from J; junction bases left unmatched: 9. The CDR3 region is CASSPGQGYVEQYF. CDR3 DNA sequence: TGTGCCAGTAGCCCGGGACAGGGCTATGTCGAGCAGTACTTC.

This rearrangement joins TRBV6-1 to TRBJ1-2; D gene unclear. Deletions cut 0 bases from V and 4 bases from J, with 6 bases between. This CDR3 region has 13 residues. Germline CDR1 is MNHNS and CDR2 is SASEGT. CDR3 in DNA: TGTGCCAGCAGTGAAGCCAGATTCTATGGCTACACCTTC. It encodes CASSEARFYGYTF.

V usage is TRBV5-6 and J usage is TRBJ2-1; 12 nucleotides line up with TRBD1. The germline V gene has CDR1 SGHDT and CDR2 YYEEEE. The V and J ends lost 4 bases and 5 bases, in that order; junction bases with no gene match: 7. There are 16 residues in the CDR3. The CDR3 reads CASSRLGQGADNEQFF. The CDR3 DNA sequence: TGTGCCAGCAGCCGACTGGGACAGGGGGCGGACAATGAGCAGTTCTTC.

The rearrangement uses TRBV18 and TRBJ2-1, with TRBD1 matching over 8 bases. CDR3 size: 15 residues. The ends lost 5 bases at V and 9 bases at J; junction bases unmatched: 12. Germline values: CDR1 KGHSH, CDR2 LQKENI. CDR3 coding DNA: TGTGCCAGCTCAGCCCGGACAGGGTATTGGAGTGAGCAGTTCTTC. Its translation is CASSARTGYWSEQFF.

The chain uses TRBV27 and TRBJ2-7; D is perhaps TRBD2 (6 bases). The V gene lost 1 base and the J gene lost 2 bases, with 12 bases spanning the gap. The germline V gene has CDR1 MNHEY and CDR2 SMNVEV (reference sequence). The CDR3 has 15 amino acids. The CDR3 is CASSLLMGGTYEQYF. The CDR3 coding sequence is TGTGCCAGCAGTTTATTAATGGGGGGTACCTACGAGCAGTACTTC.

This sequence joins TRBV11-2 and TRBJ2-3; 9 bases fit TRBD2. The V and J ends lost 2 bases and 4 bases, in that order; junction bases with no gene match: 4. This CDR3 has 15 residues. CDR1 SGHAT and CDR2 FQNNGV come from the germline V gene. CDR3: CASSLMSSGADTQYF. The CDR3 DNA reads as TGTGCCAGCAGCTTAATGTCTAGCGGGGCAGATACGCAGTATTTT.

The chain employs TRBV7-9 and TRBJ2-3; 8 bases fit TRBD1. CDR3 length equals 16 residues. Germline CDR1 reads SEHNR; CDR2 reads FQNEAQ (reference sequence). Losses at the gene ends were 5 bases for V and 5 bases for J; bases not matched to a gene: 12. As DNA, the CDR3 is TGTGCCAGCAGCCGGATCTGGGCAGGGGGCAGAGATACGCAGTATTTT. This translates into CASSRIWAGGRDTQYF.

This clone was seen only once. This chain uses TRBV9 with TRBJ2-5; TRBD2 matches 10 bases. This CDR3 has 17 residues. In germline, CDR1 is SGDLS, CDR2 YYNGEE. Trimming removed 0 bases from V and 5 bases from J; junction bases left unmatched: 10. The DNA for the CDR3 is TGTGCCAGCAGCGTAGGACTAGCGGGCCATGGATGGGAGACCCAGTACTTC. It translates to CASSVGLAGHGWETQYF.

This chain links TRBV15 with TRBJ1-3, with D hard to call. With 2 bases removed from V and 0 bases from J, the gap between germline ends came to 8 bases. From germline, CDR1 is LNHNV and CDR2 YYDKDF (reference sequence). The CDR3 is 15 residues long. CDR3 residues: CATSRNAASGNTIYF. CDR3 nucleotides: TGTGCCACCAGCAGAAACGCGGCCTCTGGAAACACCATATATTTT.

V usage is TRBV19 and J usage is TRBJ2-5; perhaps TRBD2 as D (7 bases). Germline CDR1 and CDR2: LNHDA and SQIVND (reference sequence). V was trimmed by 3 bases and J by 3 bases, leaving 26 bases between them. The CDR3 is made up of 19 amino acids. CDR3 sequence reads: CASSIAPLSLGGAEETQYF. CDR3 sequence (DNA): TGTGCCAGTAGTATTGCCCCACTCTCCCTAGGGGGGGCGGAAGAGACCCAGTACTTC.

V gene TRBV7-3 combines with J gene TRBJ2-3, with D perhaps TRBD1 (5 bases). The CDR3 is 14 amino acids. With 1 base removed from V and 4 bases from J, the gap between germline ends came to 9 bases. CDR1 SGHTA and CDR2 FQGTGA come from the germline V gene. The CDR3 coding sequence is TGTGCCAGCAGCTTAAATGGCAGGGCAGATACGCAGTATTTT. This gives the protein CASSLNGRADTQYF.

The rearrangement uses TRBV18 and TRBJ1-1, with 10 positions matching TRBD1. Germline V gene lookup returns CDR1 KGHSH and CDR2 LQKENI. This CDR3 has 19 residues. With 1 base clipped from V and 2 bases from J, the junction kept 13 bases outside the gene matches. CDR3 bases: TGTGCCAGCTCACCACGGCCTCCGGGACAGGGGACCATAAACACTGAAGCTTTCTTT. The encoded protein is CASSPRPPGQGTINTEAFF.

The chain combines TRBV21-1 with TRBJ2-7; the DNA was not compared with TRBD2, the D call given in the table. TRBV21-1 is assigned pseudogene status. This CDR3 has 17 residues. The CDR3 sequence: CASSPAGRETGTYEQYF. CDR3 nucleotides: TGTGCCAGCAGCCCGGCAGGGAGGGAGACAGGAACCTACGAGCAGTACTTC.

This chain uses TRBV10-3 with TRBJ2-6; TRBD1 matches 7 bases. V lost 9 bases and J lost 0; bases outside the gene matches: 11. Germline CDR1 and CDR2: ENHRY and SYGVKD. There are 17 residues in the CDR3. This chain's CDR3 is CAISARTGYSGANVLTF. The DNA for the CDR3 is TGTGCCATTTCTGCCCGGACAGGCTACTCTGGGGCCAACGTCCTGACTTTC.

The rearrangement uses TRBV6-5 and TRBJ1-4; the match to TRBD1 covers 7 bases. J gave up 6 bases and V 6 bases, and 4 bases lay outside the gene matches. The germline V gene has CDR1 MNHEY and CDR2 SVGAGI. The CDR3 has 13 residues. The CDR3: CASRTGPDEKLFF. In DNA, the CDR3 is TGTGCCAGCAGGACAGGGCCTGATGAAAAACTGTTTTTT.

The chain recombines TRBV4-1 with TRBJ1-5, with unresolved D. V lost 0 bases to trimming and J lost 1 base, with 7 bases between them. This CDR3 has 15 amino acids. Germline assignment: CDR1 MGHRA and CDR2 YSYEKL. The CDR3 DNA follows: TGCGCCAGCAGCCAAGATGGCATCAGCAATCAGCCCCAGCATTTT. It codes for CASSQDGISNQPQHF.

V and J are TRBV6-5 and TRBJ2-5; possibly TRBD1 for D (7 bases). Trimming stripped 2 bases from V and 5 bases from J, with 12 bases between. The length of the CDR3 is 14 residues. The germline V gene has CDR1 MNHEY and CDR2 SVGAGI. The CDR3, as DNA: TGTGCCAGCAGTTACCAGGGGGGTGTGGAGACCCAGTACTTC. Protein sequence: CASSYQGGVETQYF.

The chain couples TRBV7-3 to TRBJ2-7; D unclear. The germline V gene encodes CDR1 SGHTA and CDR2 FQGTGA. The CDR3 extends over 12 amino acids. V was trimmed by 5 bases and J by 5 bases, leaving 10 bases between them. For the CDR3, the DNA is TGTGCCAGCAGCAACAATCCGCACGAGCAGTACTTC. Residues: CASSNNPHEQYF.

The rearrangement uses TRBV4-3 and TRBJ2-7; tentatively, D is TRBD1 (5 bases). The CDR3 is made up of 15 amino acids. Germline V lookup: CDR1 LGHNA, CDR2 YSLEER. V was cut by 0 bases and J by 5 bases, with 14 bases left in between. The CDR3 sequence: CASSQDFRVSHEQYF. The CDR3 bases are TGCGCCAGCAGCCAAGATTTCAGGGTGAGCCACGAGCAGTACTTC.

This chain connects TRBV29-1 to TRBJ1-1, with D maybe TRBD1 (6 bases). CDR1 is SQVTM and CDR2 is ANQGSEA in the germline V gene. CDR3 length equals 15 residues. Trimming left V 2 bases short and J 5 bases short, with 18 bases between. Here the CDR3 DNA reads TGCAGCGTTGAAAGGGGGGGACGGTCTGGAACTGAAGCTTTCTTT. Amino acids: CSVERGGRSGTEAFF.

The chain joins TRBV11-2 to TRBJ2-6; 7 nucleotides match TRBD2. The germline CDR1 and CDR2 sequences are SGHAT and FQNNGV. V shed 4 bases and J 4 bases; nucleotides not matched to a gene: 10. The CDR3 is 17 amino acids. As DNA, the CDR3 is TGTGCCAGCAGCTCCCGATGGGAGGGGTCAGGGGCCAACGTCCTGACTTTC. Protein product: CASSSRWEGSGANVLTF.

This sequence joins TRBV18 and TRBJ2-7; no firm D call. This CDR3 is 11 amino acids long. V lost 3 bases and J lost 7, with 7 bases in between. Germline lookup yields CDR1 KGHSH and CDR2 LQKENI. This CDR3 reads CASSPSREQYF. The CDR3 DNA reads as TGTGCCAGCTCACCCTCGCGAGAGCAGTACTTC. Complete variable domain (other parts from reference TRBV18 and TRBJ2-7): NAGVMQNPRHLVRRRGQEARLRCSPMKGHSHVYWYRQLPEEGLKFMVYLQKENIIDESGMPKERFSAEFPKEGPSILRIQQVVRGDSAAYFCASSPSREQYFGPGTRLTVT.

V gene TRBV2 combines with J gene TRBJ1-1; the D gene is possibly TRBD1 (5 bases). Germline lookup yields CDR1 SNHLY and CDR2 FYNNEI. V lost 8 bases and J lost 3, with 25 bases in between. This CDR3 has 17 amino acids. The CDR3 bases are TGTGCCAGCTCCATACAGGTCAGGGACTTCATGGACACTGAAGCTTTCTTT. Residues: CASSIQVRDFMDTEAFF.

This clone was counted a few times. This chain joins TRBV7-2 and TRBJ2-5, with TRBD2 as a possible D gene (5 bases). V lost 5 bases, J lost 6 bases, and 7 bases lay in between. There are 11 residues in the CDR3. Looked up from germline, CDR1 is SGHTA and CDR2 is FQGNSA. CDR3 in amino acids: CASSQRQTQYF. CDR3 in DNA: TGTGCCAGCAGCCAGCGGCAGACCCAGTACTTC. The entire variable domain, with the rest obtained from reference TRBV7-2 and TRBJ2-5, is as follows: GAGVSQSPSNKVTEKGKDVELRCDPISGHTALYWYRQSLGQGLEFLIYFQGNSAPDKSGLPSDRFSAERTGGSVSTLTIQRTQQEDSAVYLCASSQRQTQYFGPGTRLLVL.